Included here is one T cell receptor beta chain sequence, with context. Per the authors' pipeline: Nucleated cell number was recorded as an estimate derived from reference gene primer amplification. Generated by immunoSEQ multiplex PCR, the TCRdb table keeps only in-frame clones and is missing some. The V and J calls and clone size are taken from that table; D and trimming were inferred from the DNA. Altogether under 500,000 clones are present, more than 85% being singletons, with the ten largest covering around 4.4%. The sample is drawn from a study of blood T cell repertoires in COVID-19. Looking at the study overall: Specimens from acute and convalescent COVID-19 originated in the United States, Italy and Spain. PBMCs, B-cell-depleted T cells, or T cells were the source of the cDNA or gDNA that made up the material.

Trimming removed 0 bases at V and 7 bases at J, with 4 bases between. Germline lookup yields CDR1 SGHAT and CDR2 FQNNGV. CDR3 size: 12 residues. The rearrangement uses TRBV11-2 and TRBJ1-3, with D unclear. The receptor was isolated from a woman aged 25 to 39 with acute or convalescent COVID-19. Sequencing was performed on peripheral blood. This chain's CDR3 is CASSLDMNTIYF. Here the CDR3 DNA reads TGTGCCAGCAGCTTAGATATGAACACCATATATTTT.